This TCR beta chain was sequenced for a study of immune evolution from preneoplasia to lung adenocarcinoma. Points from the study as a whole: Top clone frequencies peaked in normal lung, apparently declining through invasive adenocarcinoma. Highest clonality occurred in KRAS-mutant, not EGFR-mutant or double wild-type, nodules.

Macro-dissection enriched premalignant or tumor cells before nucleic acid extraction. Note on this clone: Its antigen remains unknown.

V dropped 6 bases and J dropped 4; count of bases not matched to a gene: 8. The germline V gene encodes CDR1 SSHAT and CDR2 FNYEAQ (reference sequence). This CDR3 has 15 residues. Sequenced by immunoSEQ multiplex PCR; TCRdb stores in-frame clones only, minus some. Among about 5,000 clones, approximately 82% were seen once, and the ten largest hold under 5%. J is TRBJ1-3 and V is TRBV7-7; 8 nucleotides line up with TRBD1. The sequencing input was FFPE minimally invasive lung adenocarcinoma tissue. The receptor's source is a person aged 60-79 years with lung adenocarcinoma. CDR3 loop: CASSVDRERGNTIYF. The CDR3 DNA sequence: TGTGCCAGCAGTGTGGACAGGGAACGGGGAAACACCATATATTTT.